Following are 11 T cell receptor beta chains from one sample sequenced in a study of blood T cell repertoires in COVID-19. TCRdb's table, derived via immunoSEQ multiplex PCR, lists solely in-frame clones and lacks some. The table lists 100,000 to 150,000 clones, over 60% of them singletons. Sequenced: peripheral blood. The receptors originated from a woman between 65 and 79 years old with acute or convalescent COVID-19.

The chain uses TRBV14 and TRBJ2-5, with D unclear. V lost 0 bases and J lost 1, with 12 bases in between. Germline values: CDR1 SGHDN, CDR2 FVKESK. This CDR3 comprises 16 residues. CDR3: CASSQDKWPLQETQYF. The CDR3, as DNA: TGTGCCAGCAGCCAAGATAAGTGGCCCCTCCAAGAGACCCAGTACTTC.

This chain links TRBV18 with TRBJ1-6; D unresolved. The V and J ends lost 6 bases and 9 bases respectively, with 15 bases between them. The CDR3 runs to 14 residues. Per the germline V gene, CDR1 is KGHSH and CDR2 is LQKENI. CDR3 coding DNA: TGTGCCAGCTCCCCAACGGGTGGTGGTTCACCCCTCCACTTT. Protein sequence: CASSPTGGGSPLHF.

This sequence joins TRBV27 and TRBJ1-6; 8 nucleotides line up with TRBD1. CDR3 length: 16 amino acids. Germline V CDR1 and CDR2: MNHEY, SMNVEV (reference sequence). With 1 base clipped from V and 7 bases from J, the junction kept 6 bases outside the gene matches. Written as DNA, the CDR3 is TGTGCCAGCAGTTTATGGGCAGGGGGCGCCAATTCACCCCTCCACTTT. Protein product: CASSLWAGGANSPLHF.

This sequence joins TRBV7-2 and TRBJ1-4; 9 bases fit TRBD1. CDR3 size: 14 residues. V was pared by 6 bases and J by 7 bases, with 6 bases of the junction left unmatched. Germline V gene lookup returns CDR1 SGHTA and CDR2 FQGNSA. CDR3 nucleotide sequence: TGTGCCAGCAGTTGGACAGGGGAACGTGAAAAACTGTTTTTT. Protein sequence: CASSWTGEREKLFF.

The chain joins TRBV2 to TRBJ1-5, with 11 bases matching TRBD1. CDR1 SNHLY and CDR2 FYNNEI come from the germline V gene. CDR3 length: 16 residues. The ends lost 8 bases at V and 1 base at J; junction bases unmatched: 7. For the CDR3, the DNA is TGTGCCAGCCTTATGGACAGGGGGCGAAGCAATCAGCCCCAGCATTTT. As protein: CASLMDRGRSNQPQHF. Filled out from reference TRBV2 and TRBJ1-5, the complete variable domain reads EPEVTQTPSHQVTQMGQEVILRCVPISNHLYFYWYRQILGQKVEFLVSFYNNEISEKSEIFDDQFSVERPDGSNFTLKIRSTKLEDSAMYFCASLMDRGRSNQPQHFGDGTRLSIL.

Here the CDR3 DNA reads TGTGCCACCAGCCTCTACGGGGGGCAGACAGATACGCAGTATTTT. It specifies CATSLYGGQTDTQYF. The rearrangement joins TRBV24-1 to TRBJ2-3, with a tentative D call TRBD2 (7 bases). This CDR3 spans 15 amino acids. V dropped 7 bases and J dropped 3 bases, with 16 bases sitting between them. Germline lookup yields CDR1 KGHDR and CDR2 SFDVKD.

V usage is TRBV4-1 and J usage is TRBJ2-5; D ambiguous. This CDR3 is 13 amino acids long. Germline V CDR1 and CDR2: MGHRA, YSYEKL. V was clipped by 4 bases and J by 0 bases, with 6 bases between them. The CDR3 region is CASSRGDQETQYF. The CDR3 DNA follows: TGCGCCAGCAGCCGCGGAGACCAAGAGACCCAGTACTTC.

In this sample, this clone turned up a few times. J is TRBJ2-1 and V is TRBV5-1; 11 bases map to TRBD2. The CDR3 contains 15 residues. The V gene's germline CDR1 is SGHRS and CDR2 YFSETQ. V dropped 0 bases and J dropped 6; count of bases not matched to a gene: 2. The CDR3 DNA is TGCGCCAGCAGCTTGGAACTAGCGGGAGTCAATGAGCAGTTCTTC. Protein sequence: CASSLELAGVNEQFF.

The gene calls are TRBV18 and TRBJ1-3; 7 bases are shared with TRBD1. The ends lost 2 bases at V and 6 bases at J; junction bases unmatched: 4. The CDR3 spans 14 residues. Germline CDR1 reads KGHSH; CDR2 reads LQKENI. The CDR3 region has the DNA TGTGCCAGCTCACCAGGACAGGAGCCAAACACCATATATTTT. Translation gives CASSPGQEPNTIYF.

Only a few counts were recorded for this clone. This chain joins TRBV18 and TRBJ1-5, with 9 nucleotides matching TRBD1. Germline CDR1 and CDR2: KGHSH and LQKENI. This CDR3 contains 15 residues. Trimming cost V 9 bases and J 3 bases; bases outside gene matches: 9. CDR3 region: CASSRDRDLNQPQHF. DNA for the CDR3: TGTGCCAGTTCCCGGGACAGGGACCTCAATCAGCCCCAGCATTTT.

The chain joins TRBV19 to TRBJ1-1, with D unresolved. Germline CDR1 LNHDA, CDR2 SQIVND (reference sequence). This CDR3 spans 15 amino acids. The V and J ends lost 5 bases and 0 bases respectively, with 13 bases between them. CDR3 amino acids: CASSPPGALNTEAFF. The CDR3 nucleotides are TGTGCCAGTAGTCCCCCCGGAGCTCTGAACACTGAAGCTTTCTTT. The whole variable domain, remainder taken from reference TRBV19 and TRBJ1-1, is DGGITQSPKYLFRKEGQNVTLSCEQNLNHDAMYWYRQDPGQGLRLIYYSQIVNDFQKGDIAEGYSVSREKKESFPLTVTSAQKNPTAFYLCASSPPGALNTEAFFGQGTRLTVV.